Listed here are 24 T cell receptor beta chains from one sample, sequenced in a study of blood T cell repertoires in COVID-19. The data were produced by immunoSEQ multiplex PCR, yet TCRdb's version contains in-frame clones alone and is incomplete. Of tens of thousands of clones listed, about 90% are singletons. Sequenced sample: peripheral blood. The receptors come from a human donor with active COVID-19. The donor label of this sample is uncertain.

The rearrangement links TRBV15 to TRBJ2-3; 7 bases match TRBD2. This CDR3 is built from 16 residues. V was pared by 0 bases and J by 4 bases, with 7 bases of the junction left unmatched. Germline V gives CDR1 LNHNV, CDR2 YYDKDF (reference sequence). The CDR3 sequence: CATSREAGVSADTQYF. In DNA form, the CDR3 reads TGTGCCACCAGCAGAGAGGCGGGAGTTAGCGCAGATACGCAGTATTTT. The full variable domain, with the rest looked up from reference TRBV15 and TRBJ2-3, is DAMVIQNPRYQVTQFGKPVTLSCSQTLNHNVMYWYQQKSSQAPKLLFHYYDKDFNNEADTPDNFQSRRPNTSFCFLDIRSPGLGDTAMYLCATSREAGVSADTQYFGPGTRLTVL.

The CDR3 DNA is TGTGCCAGCACCGTGAGCGGGACCAGCACAGATACGCAGTATTTT. As protein: CASTVSGTSTDTQYF. This chain links TRBV28 with TRBJ2-3, with 7 bases matching TRBD2. The V and J ends lost 7 bases and 0 bases, in that order; junction bases with no gene match: 7. The CDR3 has 15 amino acids. Germline CDR1 is MDHEN and CDR2 is SYDVKM. The full variable domain, in which reference TRBV28 and TRBJ2-3 provide the parts outside the CDR3, is DVKVTQSSRYLVKRTGEKVFLECVQDMDHENMFWYRQDPGLGLRLIYFSYDVKMKEKGDIPEGYSVSREKKERFSLILESASTNQTSMYLCASTVSGTSTDTQYFGPGTRLTVL.

V gene TRBV5-1 combines with J gene TRBJ1-4; perhaps TRBD1 as D (6 bases). CDR1 and CDR2 from the germline V gene are SGHRS and YFSETQ. The V gene lost 6 bases and the J gene lost 4 bases, with 10 bases spanning the gap. The CDR3 covers 13 residues. CDR3 nucleotide sequence: TGCGCCAGCAAGAACAGGGATAATGAAAAACTGTTTTTT. Its protein product is CASKNRDNEKLFF.

The CDR3 nucleotides are TGTGCCAGCAGCCGAGGGACAGGGGCCTACGAGCAGTACTTC. Translated: CASSRGTGAYEQYF. This chain joins TRBV3-1 (or the pseudogene TRBV3-2) and TRBJ2-7; 10 bases fit TRBD1. With V trimmed by 4 bases and J by 2 bases, 2 bases remained unmatched. This CDR3 region has 14 residues. Per germline, CDR1 LGHDT and CDR2 YNNKEL (reference sequence).

V and J are TRBV23-1 and TRBJ2-7, with D perhaps TRBD2 (5 bases). Being an ORF, TRBV23-1 has a function that is uncertain. The CDR3 runs 14 residues. Trimming left V 4 bases short and J 3 bases short, with 13 bases between. CDR3 residues: CASSRGPPFYEQYF. The CDR3 coding sequence is TGCGCCAGCAGTCGCGGGCCCCCATTCTACGAGCAGTACTTC.

This clone was observed a few times. This chain joins TRBV7-2 and TRBJ2-2; possible D gene TRBD1, 6 bases. Looked up from germline, CDR1 is SGHTA and CDR2 is FQGNSA. This CDR3 is 14 amino acids long. V was trimmed by 5 bases and J by 4 bases, leaving 11 bases between them. CDR3 sequence reads: CASSHGTLTGELFF. DNA for the CDR3: TGTGCCAGCAGCCACGGGACACTCACCGGGGAGCTGTTTTTT.

This chain uses TRBV7-9 with TRBJ1-5, with 9 bases aligning to TRBD1. The CDR3 covers 14 residues. V trimming: 5 bases; J trimming: 5 bases; junction bases outside the gene matches: 4. From germline, CDR1 is SEHNR and CDR2 FQNEAQ (reference sequence). The CDR3 region has the DNA TGTGCCAGCAGCGTGGACAGGGGAGATCAGCCCCAGCATTTT. The encoded protein is CASSVDRGDQPQHF. Full variable domain (rest looked up from reference TRBV7-9 and TRBJ1-5): DTGVSQNPRHKITKRGQNVTFRCDPISEHNRLYWYRQTLGQGPEFLTYFQNEAQLEKSRLLSDRFSAERPKGSFSTLEIQRTEQGDSAMYLCASSVDRGDQPQHFGDGTRLSIL.

The V and J genes are TRBV10-3 and TRBJ2-1; 8 bases fit TRBD1. This CDR3 region has 14 residues. Germline V gives CDR1 ENHRY, CDR2 SYGVKD. V was clipped by 10 bases and J by 6 bases; unmatched bases: 11. CDR3 bases: TGTGCCACAACGGAGGGACAGGTTGGCAATGAGCAGTTCTTC. This gives the protein CATTEGQVGNEQFF.

The chain joins TRBV6-1 to TRBJ2-3, with 7 bases that match TRBD1. The CDR3 has 13 amino acids. Per germline, CDR1 MNHNS and CDR2 SASEGT. V was clipped by 3 bases and J by 7 bases; unmatched bases: 4. CDR3 DNA sequence: TGTGCCAGCAGTGACAGGGGGATCAATACGCAGTATTTT. Protein product: CASSDRGINTQYF.

The chain couples TRBV19 to TRBJ2-1; 10 nucleotides match TRBD2. From germline, CDR1 is LNHDA and CDR2 SQIVND (reference sequence). Trimming cost V 8 bases and J 2 bases; bases outside gene matches: 3. There are 14 residues in the CDR3. The CDR3 sequence is CASRTSGPYNEQFF. The CDR3, as DNA: TGTGCCAGTCGGACTAGCGGCCCCTACAATGAGCAGTTCTTC.

V and J are TRBV18 and TRBJ2-1; 10 bases fit TRBD2. This CDR3 has 19 amino acids. CDR1 is KGHSH, CDR2 LQKENI, per germline. Unmatched junction bases numbered 11, after V lost 1 base and J lost 2 bases. CDR3 DNA sequence: TGTGCCAGCTCACCACGTTATCGAAGGACTAGCGGAACCTACAATGAGCAGTTCTTC. Translation gives CASSPRYRRTSGTYNEQFF.

The chain is built from TRBV13 and TRBJ2-1; D unclear. There are 12 residues in the CDR3. Per the germline V gene, CDR1 is PRHDT and CDR2 is FYEKMQ (reference sequence). V lost 5 bases to trimming and J lost 10 bases, with 12 bases between them. CDR3 in amino acids: CASSPPFAEQFF. For the CDR3, the DNA is TGTGCCAGCAGCCCCCCTTTCGCGGAGCAGTTCTTC.

Only one count was recorded for this clone. The V gene is TRBV6-4, the J gene TRBJ2-3, with a weak D call TRBD2 (7 bases). Germline CDR1 and CDR2: MRHNA and SNTAGT. Trimming took 10 bases from V and 7 from J, leaving 21 bases between them. The CDR3 spans 14 residues. The CDR3 spells CATVGGAFPYTQYF. The CDR3 region has the DNA TGTGCCACCGTTGGGGGGGCCTTCCCTTATACGCAGTATTTT.

The genes are TRBV5-4 and TRBJ2-3; TRBD2 matches at 11 bases. The CDR3 has 17 amino acids. Germline V gene data show CDR1 as SGHNT and CDR2 as YYREEE (reference sequence). The trim removed 4 bases at V and 0 bases at J, leaving 7 bases unmatched. This CDR3 reads CASSRKTSGISTDTQYF. In DNA form, the CDR3 reads TGTGCCAGCAGCCGCAAGACTAGCGGGATTAGCACAGATACGCAGTATTTT.

The chain employs TRBV5-1 and TRBJ1-1; no clear D gene. This CDR3 comprises 14 residues. With 0 bases removed from V and 0 bases from J, the gap between germline ends came to 6 bases. The germline V gene encodes CDR1 SGHRS and CDR2 YFSETQ. CDR3 sequence (DNA): TGCGCCAGCAGCTTGGCGGCGGTGAACACTGAAGCTTTCTTT. Protein: CASSLAAVNTEAFF.

The rearrangement uses TRBV4-1 and TRBJ1-3; possible D gene TRBD1, 5 bases. Trimming took off 1 base at V and 1 base at J, with 5 bases between the two ends. This CDR3 is 14 amino acids long. CDR1 and CDR2 (germline): MGHRA, YSYEKL. The CDR3 region has the DNA TGCGCCAGCAGCCAAGCAGGGTCTGGAAACACCATATATTTT. The encoded protein is CASSQAGSGNTIYF.

This sequence joins TRBV19 and TRBJ2-1; TRBD2 agrees at 8 bases. This CDR3 comprises 21 residues. Per the germline V gene, CDR1 is LNHDA and CDR2 is SQIVND (reference sequence). The V gene end was trimmed by 7 bases and the J gene end by 0 bases; junction bases not matched to a gene: 23. The CDR3 nucleotides are TGTGCCAGTAAATCTGCCTATAACTGGCGGGAGGCAGGGAGCTCCTACAATGAGCAGTTCTTC. Translating gives CASKSAYNWREAGSSYNEQFF.

The CDR3 sequence: CASSRGVVEAFF. The CDR3 DNA sequence: TGTGCCAGCAGCCGCGGTGTTGTGGAAGCTTTCTTT. The J gene is TRBJ1-1, the V gene TRBV3-1 (or the pseudogene TRBV3-2); D not certain. The CDR3 has 12 amino acids. CDR1 LGHDT and CDR2 YNNKEL come from the germline V gene (reference sequence). Trimming stripped 4 bases from V and 8 bases from J, with 11 bases between.

The chain employs TRBV5-6 and TRBJ2-7, with D perhaps matching TRBD1 (5 bases). Germline V CDR1 and CDR2: SGHDT, YYEEEE. The CDR3 runs 14 residues. Trimming shortened V by 0 bases and J by 3 bases, and 10 bases separated the two germline ends. The CDR3 is CASSLAAGFYEQYF. CDR3 coding DNA: TGTGCCAGCAGCTTGGCAGCAGGGTTCTACGAGCAGTACTTC.

The chain has TRBV12-5 and TRBJ2-4; D might be TRBD2 (5 bases). The CDR3 is 15 residues long. The V gene's germline CDR1 is LGHNT and CDR2 FRNRAP. The V gene lost 2 bases and the J gene lost 0 bases, with 8 bases spanning the gap. The CDR3 here is CASGLFGVAKNIQYF. Written as DNA, the CDR3 is TGTGCTAGTGGTTTGTTCGGGGTAGCCAAAAACATTCAGTACTTC. Full variable domain (remainder filled in from reference TRBV12-5 and TRBJ2-4): DARVTQTPRHKVTEMGQEVTMRCQPILGHNTVFWYRQTMMQGLELLAYFRNRAPLDDSGMPKDRFSAEMPDATLATLKIQPSEPRDSAVYFCASGLFGVAKNIQYFGAGTRLSVL.

The chain has TRBV7-2 and TRBJ1-5; D is unresolved. V lost 1 base, J lost 8 bases, and 9 bases lay in between. The germline V gene has CDR1 SGHTA and CDR2 FQGNSA. The CDR3 totals 13 residues. In DNA form, the CDR3 reads TGTGCCAGCAGCTTAGGCCCAGGCAAGCCCCAGCATTTT. This codes for CASSLGPGKPQHF.

The chain employs TRBV6-6 and TRBJ2-1; 14 bases map to TRBD2. V lost 6 bases, J lost 1 base, and 8 bases stayed unmatched. This CDR3 comprises 18 residues. From germline, CDR1 is MNHNY and CDR2 SVGAGI (reference sequence). The CDR3 DNA reads as TGTGCCAGCAGCCGAGGACTAGCGGGAGGAGGATCCTACAATGAGCAGTTCTTC. This codes for CASSRGLAGGGSYNEQFF.

The chain recombines TRBV19 with TRBJ1-2; 7 bases are shared with TRBD1. V lost 5 bases and J lost 8; bases outside the gene matches: 14. CDR1 and CDR2 from the germline V gene are LNHDA and SQIVND (reference sequence). The CDR3 has 15 residues. The CDR3 nucleotides are TGTGCCAGTAGTCCCGGGACAGCGGGAGGTAGAGGCTACACCTTC. Protein sequence: CASSPGTAGGRGYTF.

The rearrangement joins TRBV6-5 to TRBJ2-5, with 15 bases fitting TRBD2. CDR1 and CDR2 from the germline V gene are MNHEY and SVGAGI. V shed 5 bases and J 4 bases; nucleotides not matched to a gene: 2. The CDR3 runs to 15 residues. In DNA form, the CDR3 reads TGTGCCAGCAGTAGGACTAGCGGGAGGGTAGAGACCCAGTACTTC. Amino acids: CASSRTSGRVETQYF.